The rows below give T cell receptor beta chains drawn from one sample of a study of early T cells in non-severe SARS-CoV-2 infection. MiXCR was run by TCRdb on the 5' RACE reads, yielding one entry per CDR3 protein. The repertoire holds about 99,000 distinct CDR3 sequences, roughly 15% seen once, with roughly 1.2% in the top ten. Input material: whole blood. The receptors were gathered from an adult who was a healthcare worker with PCR-confirmed SARS-CoV-2 infection or an uninfected control (not recorded which). CDR3s include the opening cysteine and the closing phenylalanine or tryptophan. Fields, in order: V gene, D gene, J gene, clone size, CDR3 protein, CDR3 DNA. D genes are given only for firm matches. Clone size is shown for a subset of rows, as once, few, many or a class of expanded clone.

TRBV27	.	TRBJ2-3	.	CASSLTGTDTQYF	TGTGCCAGCAGTTTAACTGGGACAGATACGCAGTATTTT
TRBV29-1	.	TRBJ2-3	.	CSVGRLTTSTDTQYF	TGCAGCGTTGGAAGATTAACAACTAGCACAGATACGCAGTATTTT
TRBV30	.	TRBJ1-4	few	CAWSAAGTLGEKLFF	TGTGCCTGGAGTGCCGCCGGGACCCTAGGTGAAAAACTGTTTTTT
TRBV3-1	TRBD1	TRBJ2-1	few	CASSQGQGDEQFF	TGTGCCAGCAGCCAGGGACAGGGAGATGAGCAGTTCTTC
TRBV30	.	TRBJ1-5	.	CAWNVGTLNQPQHF	TGTGCCTGGAATGTCGGGACACTAAATCAGCCCCAGCATTTT
TRBV3-1	TRBD1	TRBJ1-6	few	CASSLDGTGDSPLHF	TGTGCCAGCAGCCTCGACGGGACAGGGGACTCACCCCTCCACTTT
TRBV6-5	TRBD1	TRBJ1-1	few	CASSLTGGSEAFF	TGTGCCAGCAGTTTAACAGGGGGCTCTGAAGCTTTCTTT
TRBV12-3/TRBV12-4	.	TRBJ1-3	many	CASSRDSRFSSGNTIYF	TGTGCCAGCAGTCGAGACTCCAGGTTTAGCTCTGGAAACACCATATATTTT
TRBV29-1	.	TRBJ2-3	many	CSVDLEPDTQYF	TGCAGCGTTGATTTGGAACCAGATACGCAGTATTTT
TRBV12-3/TRBV12-4	.	TRBJ2-6	.	CASSRNPPGANVLTF	TGTGCCAGCAGCCGCAACCCGCCTGGGGCCAACGTCCTGACTTTC
TRBV7-2	.	TRBJ2-7	.	CASSSIQGYEQYF	TGTGCCAGCAGCTCCATACAGGGATACGAGCAGTACTTC
TRBV6-6	.	TRBJ1-2	few	CASSYGEGQVYGYTF	TGTGCCAGCAGTTACGGGGAGGGGCAGGTCTATGGCTACACCTTC
TRBV6-2/TRBV6-3	TRBD2	TRBJ2-3	.	CASSCSSARGLAGGPSSDTQYF	TGTGCCAGCAGTTGCTCGTCTGCCCGAGGACTAGCGGGGGGGCCTAGTTCAGATACGCAGTATTTT
TRBV7-8	.	TRBJ1-1	once	CASSLGLGQAFF	TGTGCCAGCAGCTTAGGATTGGGTCAAGCTTTCTTT
TRBV11-2	TRBD1	TRBJ1-2	.	CASSTNQGEDYGYTF	TGTGCCAGCAGTACTAACCAGGGGGAAGACTATGGCTACACCTTC
TRBV9	.	TRBJ2-7	.	CASSATLQDYYEQYF	TGTGCCAGCAGCGCGACCTTACAGGATTACTACGAGCAGTACTTC
TRBV20-1	.	TRBJ2-6	.	CSASLGSGANVLTF	TGCAGTGCTTCCTTGGGCTCTGGGGCCAACGTCCTGACTTTC
TRBV5-6	TRBD1	TRBJ2-5	many	CASSTGTGNGETQYF	TGTGCCAGCAGCACCGGGACAGGTAACGGAGAGACCCAGTACTTC
TRBV24-1	.	TRBJ2-1	few	CATSDRSGGEQFF	TGTGCCACCAGTGATAGGTCCGGGGGTGAGCAGTTCTTC
TRBV5-1	TRBD2	TRBJ2-7	few	CASCLAGSYEQYF	TGCGCCAGCTGTCTAGCGGGGTCCTACGAGCAGTACTTC
TRBV29-1	.	TRBJ1-1	many	CSVEDLWREAFF	TGCAGCGTTGAAGATCTATGGCGGGAAGCTTTCTTT
TRBV10-3	TRBD2	TRBJ2-3	.	CAAEGTSPTDTQYF	TGTGCCGCCGAGGGGACTAGCCCCACAGATACGCAGTATTTT
TRBV19	.	TRBJ2-7	many	CASSTRQGGTYEQYF	TGTGCCAGTAGTACTCGACAGGGAGGCACCTACGAGCAGTACTTC
TRBV6-2/TRBV6-3	.	TRBJ1-2	.	CASSYGTDLGYGYTF	TGTGCCAGCAGTTACGGGACCGACCTGGGCTATGGCTACACCTTC
TRBV18	TRBD1	TRBJ1-1	.	CASSPIPQGSLNTEAFF	TGTGCCAGCTCACCTATTCCACAGGGGTCGTTGAACACTGAAGCTTTCTTT
TRBV27	.	TRBJ1-2	.	CASSLGADNYGYTF	TGTGCCAGCAGTTTAGGGGCAGACAACTATGGCTACACCTTC
TRBV18	.	TRBJ2-7	once	CASSPKSGRKETYEQYF	TGTGCCAGCTCACCAAAGTCGGGACGGAAGGAAACCTACGAGCAGTACTTC
TRBV29-1	.	TRBJ1-1	few	CSVAPLITPNTEAFF	TGCAGCGTTGCCCCACTCATTACACCGAACACTGAAGCTTTCTTT
TRBV7-2	.	TRBJ2-2	few	CASSLVPSGELFF	TGTGCCAGCAGCTTAGTGCCGTCCGGGGAGCTGTTTTTT
TRBV2	.	TRBJ2-4	few	CASSETRARYIQYF	TGTGCCAGCAGTGAAACCAGGGCGAGGTACATTCAGTACTTC
TRBV7-9	.	TRBJ2-7	.	CASSLSSTYEQYF	TGTGCCAGCAGCTTAAGCAGCACCTACGAGCAGTACTTC
TRBV3-2	.	TRBJ2-5	.	CASSQAGHIQETQYF	TGTGCCAGCAGCCAAGCGGGACATATACAAGAGACCCAGTACTTC
TRBV7-2	.	TRBJ1-2	.	CASSLAAANAGYTF	TGTGCCAGCAGCTTAGCGGCAGCAAATGCTGGCTACACCTTC
TRBV7-7	.	TRBJ2-5	few	CASSLALSYQETQYF	TGTGCCAGCAGCTTAGCGCTTTCTTACCAAGAGACCCAGTACTTC
TRBV5-1	.	TRBJ1-1	few	CASSLGPQGPNTEAFF	TGCGCCAGCAGCTTGGGCCCTCAGGGACCGAACACTGAAGCTTTCTTT
TRBV6-4	TRBD1	TRBJ2-1	many	CASSDSTGGYNEQFF	TGTGCCAGCAGTGACTCAACAGGGGGCTACAATGAGCAGTTCTTC
TRBV5-6	TRBD2	TRBJ2-3	.	CASSAVAGGPDTQYF	TGTGCCAGCAGCGCGGTAGCGGGGGGCCCTGATACGCAGTATTTT
TRBV30	.	TRBJ1-2	.	CAWSVTDHYGYTF	TGTGCCTGGAGTGTAACAGACCACTATGGCTACACCTTC
TRBV20-1	.	TRBJ1-5	few	CSARALSADGFNQPQHF	TGCAGTGCTAGAGCTTTATCGGCAGATGGTTTCAATCAGCCCCAGCATTTT
TRBV27	.	TRBJ1-5	few	CASSQDPGGSNQPQHF	TGTGCCAGCAGCCAGGATCCCGGAGGGAGCAATCAGCCCCAGCATTTT
TRBV6-2/TRBV6-3	.	TRBJ2-2	.	CASSYPQGNTGELFF	TGTGCCAGCAGTTATCCACAGGGGAACACCGGGGAGCTGTTTTTT
TRBV12-3/TRBV12-4	.	TRBJ1-1	few	CASNRGGNTEAFF	TGTGCCAGCAATAGGGGAGGGAACACTGAAGCTTTCTTT
TRBV5-1	.	TRBJ2-2	.	CASSSVPPGADTGELFF	TGCGCCAGCAGCTCAGTCCCACCGGGGGCGGACACCGGGGAGCTGTTTTTT
TRBV28	.	TRBJ2-3	few	CASSWGEGSTDTQYF	TGTGCCAGCAGTTGGGGGGAAGGCAGCACAGATACGCAGTATTTT
TRBV4-3	.	TRBJ2-1	many	CASSQDSVGGGDSYNEQFF	TGCGCCAGCAGCCAAGATTCCGTTGGGGGAGGCGACTCCTACAATGAGCAGTTCTTC
TRBV7-2	.	TRBJ2-7	.	CASSLASQREQYF	TGTGCCAGCAGCTTAGCTTCACAGCGGGAGCAGTACTTC
TRBV20-1	TRBD1	TRBJ1-2	.	CSARDPGGRSGYTF	TGCAGTGCTAGAGATCCAGGGGGACGAAGTGGCTACACCTTC
TRBV7-9	.	TRBJ2-1	few	CASSLRGASLYNEQFF	TGTGCCAGCAGTCTCAGGGGCGCCTCGTTGTACAATGAGCAGTTCTTC
TRBV29-1	.	TRBJ2-7	.	CSASLGRRSSYEQYF	TGCAGCGCCTCCCTTGGGCGGAGGTCCTCCTACGAGCAGTACTTC
TRBV6-2/TRBV6-3	.	TRBJ1-5	.	CASTNTGSSGNQPQHF	TGTGCCAGCACCAATACAGGGTCCTCGGGCAATCAGCCCCAGCATTTT
TRBV6-1	TRBD1	TRBJ2-5	.	CASTRTGQETQYF	TGTGCCAGCACCCGGACAGGCCAAGAGACCCAGTACTTC